A selection of T cell receptor beta chains follows, all from one sample in a study of shared clonotypes between healthy human individuals. Profiled with immunoSEQ multiplex PCR; TCRdb holds only in-frame clones, not every one. The sample carries roughly 1 million clones, about 75% recorded once. The specimen was memory CD4+ T cells sorted from blood. The receptor source for this set is a man between 18 and 29 years old in good health. The CDR3 runs from the conserved cysteine through the conserved F or W. A D gene is named only where the DNA matches it firmly. Size is omitted from some rows. Given values are once, few, many or a class for expanded clones.

J gene: TRBJ2-5
clone size: .
D gene: TRBD2
V gene: TRBV19
CDR3 DNA: TGTGCCAGTAGCCAAAGCGGGAGCCGGTCAGAGACCCAGTACTTC
CDR3 protein: CASSQSGSRSETQYF

J gene: TRBJ2-1
clone size: .
D gene: .
V gene: TRBV21-1
CDR3 DNA: TGTGCCAGCCGCAGGGCGGGGGGGTGGAATGAGCAGTTCTTC
CDR3 protein: CASRRAGGWNEQFF

J gene: TRBJ2-1
clone size: .
D gene: .
V gene: TRBV6-5
CDR3 DNA: TGTGCCAGCAGCCGGAGGGAATCCTACAATGAGCAGTTCTTC
CDR3 protein: CASSRRESYNEQFF

J gene: TRBJ2-1
clone size: .
D gene: TRBD2
V gene: TRBV6-7
CDR3 DNA: TGTGCCAGCAGTTACACCCGACTAGCGGTTTACAATGAGCAGTTCTTC
CDR3 protein: CASSYTRLAVYNEQFF

J gene: TRBJ1-3
clone size: .
D gene: TRBD1
V gene: TRBV6-6
CDR3 DNA: TGTGCCAGCAGTTCTAAGACAGGGACAGGAAACACCATATATTTT
CDR3 protein: CASSSKTGTGNTIYF

J gene: TRBJ2-4
clone size: .
D gene: TRBD2
V gene: TRBV5-4
CDR3 DNA: TGTGCCAGCAGCTCGGTGACTAGCGGAGCAAACAAAAACATTCAGTACTTC
CDR3 protein: CASSSVTSGANKNIQYF

J gene: TRBJ1-3
clone size: .
D gene: .
V gene: TRBV7-6
CDR3 DNA: TGTGCCAGCAGCCAACTTGGGGCGAGCCCTTCCTCTGGAAACACCATATATTTT
CDR3 protein: CASSQLGASPSSGNTIYF

J gene: TRBJ2-3
clone size: .
D gene: TRBD2
V gene: TRBV15
CDR3 DNA: TGTGCCACCAGCAGAGATCGGGGGGATCCGCAGTATTTT
CDR3 protein: CATSRDRGDPQYF

J gene: TRBJ1-3
clone size: .
D gene: .
V gene: TRBV30
CDR3 DNA: TGTGCCTGGAGTTTTACTGGAAACACCATATATTTT
CDR3 protein: CAWSFTGNTIYF

J gene: TRBJ1-5
clone size: .
D gene: TRBD1
V gene: TRBV18
CDR3 DNA: TGTGCCAGCTCACCCCAGACAGGGATCAATCAGCCCCAGCATTTT
CDR3 protein: CASSPQTGINQPQHF

J gene: TRBJ2-3
clone size: .
D gene: .
V gene: TRBV2
CDR3 DNA: TGTGCCAGCAGTGAACTTCGGGGGACGAGCACAGATACGCAGTATTTT
CDR3 protein: CASSELRGTSTDTQYF

J gene: TRBJ1-6
clone size: few
D gene: TRBD1
V gene: TRBV5-6
CDR3 DNA: TGTGCCAGCAGCTCCGGGACAGGACTGTTCCCCCTCCACTTT
CDR3 protein: CASSSGTGLFPLHF

J gene: TRBJ2-7
clone size: few
D gene: TRBD2
V gene: TRBV5-1
CDR3 DNA: TGCGCCAGCAGCTCGGGACTAGCGGGATTGTACGAGCAGTACTTC
CDR3 protein: CASSSGLAGLYEQYF

J gene: TRBJ1-1
clone size: few
D gene: .
V gene: TRBV10-1
CDR3 DNA: TGCGCCAGCAGTGAGTCCGGCGGGGGAGAAGCTTTCTTT
CDR3 protein: CASSESGGGEAFF

J gene: TRBJ2-3
clone size: .
D gene: TRBD1
V gene: TRBV6-1
CDR3 DNA: TGTGCCATCAGTGAGACGGGACAGGCTACAGATACGCAGTATTTT
CDR3 protein: CAISETGQATDTQYF

J gene: TRBJ1-5
clone size: .
D gene: .
V gene: TRBV6-1
CDR3 DNA: TGTGCCAGCAACTCCGCGGCCCGGTATCAGCCCCAGCATTTT
CDR3 protein: CASNSAARYQPQHF

J gene: TRBJ2-5
clone size: .
D gene: TRBD1
V gene: TRBV5-1
CDR3 DNA: TGCGCCAGCAGCCGTGAAACGACCGGGACAGGGGGCCTCGGGGCCCAGTACTTC
CDR3 protein: CASSRETTGTGGLGAQYF

J gene: TRBJ2-2
clone size: .
D gene: .
V gene: TRBV5-4
CDR3 DNA: TGTGCCAGCAGCTCCGGACAGCAGAACACCGGGGAGCTGTTTTTT
CDR3 protein: CASSSGQQNTGELFF

J gene: TRBJ1-2
clone size: .
D gene: TRBD1
V gene: TRBV28
CDR3 DNA: TGTGCCAGCAGTCCAAGGACAGGGGGGCTTAACTATGGCTACACCTTC
CDR3 protein: CASSPRTGGLNYGYTF

J gene: TRBJ2-7
clone size: .
D gene: .
V gene: TRBV7-2
CDR3 DNA: TGTGCCAGTTCTTCTTATTCGTTGATTTACGAGCAGTACTTC
CDR3 protein: CASSSYSLIYEQYF

J gene: TRBJ2-5
clone size: .
D gene: TRBD2
V gene: TRBV11-2
CDR3 DNA: TGTGCCAGCAGCTTTTCTAGCGGCTCCCAAGAGACCCAGTACTTC
CDR3 protein: CASSFSSGSQETQYF

J gene: TRBJ1-1
clone size: .
D gene: .
V gene: TRBV11-2
CDR3 DNA: TGTGCCAGCAGACGAGGGGGGGAAAAGAACACTGAAGCTTTCTTT
CDR3 protein: CASRRGGEKNTEAFF

J gene: TRBJ2-6
clone size: once
D gene: TRBD1
V gene: TRBV19
CDR3 DNA: TGTGCCAGTAGTCTGACAGGGCCTGGGGCCAACGTCCTGACTTTC
CDR3 protein: CASSLTGPGANVLTF

J gene: TRBJ2-2
clone size: .
D gene: .
V gene: TRBV7-9
CDR3 DNA: TGTGCCAGCAGCCAACTACGGTCCGAATCCGGGGAGCTGTTTTTT
CDR3 protein: CASSQLRSESGELFF

J gene: TRBJ1-4
clone size: .
D gene: .
V gene: TRBV27
CDR3 DNA: TGTGCCAGCAGTCCCAAGGGACGGTTTAATGAAAAACTGTTTTTT
CDR3 protein: CASSPKGRFNEKLFF

J gene: TRBJ1-2
clone size: few
D gene: .
V gene: TRBV28
CDR3 DNA: TGTGCCAGCAGTGCCGGGGCACTCAACTATGGCTACACCTTC
CDR3 protein: CASSAGALNYGYTF

J gene: TRBJ2-7
clone size: many
D gene: .
V gene: TRBV2
CDR3 DNA: TGTGCCAGCAGTGAACAGGGTTGGGACGAGCAGTACTTC
CDR3 protein: CASSEQGWDEQYF

J gene: TRBJ2-7
clone size: few
D gene: .
V gene: TRBV4-2
CDR3 DNA: TGTGCCAGCAGCCAAGATCTGGTGGGACTGGACTTC
CDR3 protein: CASSQDLVGLDF

J gene: TRBJ1-1
clone size: few
D gene: .
V gene: TRBV9
CDR3 DNA: TGTGCCAGCAGCGTAGCACAGGTGAACACTGAAGCTTTCTTT
CDR3 protein: CASSVAQVNTEAFF

J gene: TRBJ2-1
clone size: few
D gene: TRBD2
V gene: TRBV30
CDR3 DNA: TGTGCCTGGGGCGGGACTAAGTCTTGGAATGAGCAGTTCTTC
CDR3 protein: CAWGGTKSWNEQFF

J gene: TRBJ2-3
clone size: .
D gene: TRBD1
V gene: TRBV12-5
CDR3 DNA: TGTGCTAGTGGTCGGACAGGGGCCACAGATACGCAGTATTTT
CDR3 protein: CASGRTGATDTQYF

J gene: TRBJ2-2
clone size: once
D gene: .
V gene: TRBV2
CDR3 DNA: TGTGCCAGCAGTGTCTTTGGAGGGCCCGGGGAGCTGTTTTTT
CDR3 protein: CASSVFGGPGELFF

J gene: TRBJ2-7
clone size: .
D gene: .
V gene: TRBV10-3
CDR3 DNA: TGTGCCATCAGTGATTTGCGGGAAAACTACGAGCAGTACTTC
CDR3 protein: CAISDLRENYEQYF

J gene: TRBJ2-1
clone size: .
D gene: TRBD2
V gene: TRBV11-3
CDR3 DNA: TGTGCCAGCAGCTTAAGCGGGACGGCCGAGCAGTTCTTC
CDR3 protein: CASSLSGTAEQFF

J gene: TRBJ2-7
clone size: .
D gene: .
V gene: TRBV5-1
CDR3 DNA: TGCGCCAGCAGCGGTCGGGCCAACTACGAGCAGTACTTC
CDR3 protein: CASSGRANYEQYF

J gene: TRBJ2-5
clone size: .
D gene: TRBD2
V gene: TRBV4-3
CDR3 DNA: TGCGCCAGCAGCCAAATTTTTAGCGGGAGTCGGAAGACCCAGTACTTC
CDR3 protein: CASSQIFSGSRKTQYF

J gene: TRBJ2-1
clone size: .
D gene: TRBD1
V gene: TRBV5-1
CDR3 DNA: TGCGCCAGCAGCCTCGGACAGGGGAGGGCAGATGAGCAGTTCTTC
CDR3 protein: CASSLGQGRADEQFF

J gene: TRBJ2-7
clone size: .
D gene: TRBD2
V gene: TRBV2
CDR3 DNA: TGTGCCAGCACTCCGACTAGCGGGGGCCCCTACGAGCAGTACTTC
CDR3 protein: CASTPTSGGPYEQYF

J gene: TRBJ2-7
clone size: .
D gene: TRBD1
V gene: TRBV7-9
CDR3 DNA: TGTGCCAGCAGCTTCGGACAGGTAATCCCCTACGAGCAGTACTTC
CDR3 protein: CASSFGQVIPYEQYF

J gene: TRBJ2-2
clone size: few
D gene: .
V gene: TRBV5-4
CDR3 DNA: TGTGCCAGCAGCTTGGAAGGGGGGAACACCGGGGAGCTGTTTTTT
CDR3 protein: CASSLEGGNTGELFF

J gene: TRBJ2-6
clone size: once
D gene: .
V gene: TRBV11-2
CDR3 DNA: TGTGCCAGCAGCTTAGACCCACCAGGCTCTGGGGCCAACGTCCTGACTTTC
CDR3 protein: CASSLDPPGSGANVLTF

J gene: TRBJ2-2
clone size: .
D gene: TRBD2
V gene: TRBV27
CDR3 DNA: TGTGCCAGCAGCCAAGCGGGAGGGTTGCCCGGGGAGCTGTTTTTT
CDR3 protein: CASSQAGGLPGELFF

J gene: TRBJ1-6
clone size: once
D gene: .
V gene: TRBV14
CDR3 DNA: TGTGCCAGCAGCCAAGATAGGAGATCACCCCTCCACTTT
CDR3 protein: CASSQDRRSPLHF

J gene: TRBJ2-7
clone size: .
D gene: .
V gene: TRBV6-4
CDR3 DNA: TGTGCCAGCAGTCCTACGGGGGGCTCCCCTTTCGACGAGCAGTACTTC
CDR3 protein: CASSPTGGSPFDEQYF

J gene: TRBJ2-7
clone size: .
D gene: TRBD2
V gene: TRBV11-2
CDR3 DNA: TGTGCCAGCAGCTTGCGGGAGTGGCAGTACTTC
CDR3 protein: CASSLREWQYF

J gene: TRBJ2-2
clone size: .
D gene: TRBD2
V gene: TRBV4-3
CDR3 DNA: TGCGCCAGCAGCCAAGATCAAAGCGGGAGGGCCGGGGAGCTGTTTTTT
CDR3 protein: CASSQDQSGRAGELFF